This T cell receptor (beta chain) was retrieved from a study of cytomegalovirus exposure and HLA in healthy donors. General study results and limits: First-cohort TCR clusters tended to co-occur in the 90 to 150 validation repertoires, a later analysis found. Listed as cytomegalovirus-associated were 170 or so TCR beta chains.

Losses at the gene ends were 0 bases for V and 4 bases for J; bases not matched to a gene: 1. CDR1 SGHRS and CDR2 YFSETQ come from the germline V gene. This CDR3 is built from 13 residues. Sequenced by immunoSEQ multiplex PCR; TCRdb stores in-frame clones only, minus some. The sample holds about 220,000 clones, roughly 89% seen once. In the case of this clone: Its antigen is undetermined. The same CDR3 also results from other DNA sequences found in this sample.

This sequence joins TRBV5-1 and TRBJ2-7, with 7 bases identical to TRBD1. The sequence was obtained from a man between 18 and 35 years old in good health and CMV-seronegative. Specimen: PBMCs. CDR3: CASSLATGYEQYF. The CDR3, as DNA: TGCGCCAGCAGCTTGGCGACAGGGTACGAGCAGTACTTC.